Listed here is a single T cell receptor (beta chain). What it recognizes is unknown. This sample is part of a study of shared clonotypes between healthy human individuals. The study, taken as a whole, reports: Naive CD4 clonotype sharing across several donors was roughly 5%.

Clones were sequenced by immunoSEQ multiplex PCR, and TCRdb holds only the in-frame ones, with some missing. The data hold about 580,000 clones, with 95% to 98% observed a single time. CD45RO-negative, CCR7-selected cells formed the naive CD8 fraction, which excluded terminally differentiated effector memory CD45RA+ cells. V was trimmed by 5 bases and J by 1 base, leaving 9 bases between them. This CDR3 has 13 residues. From germline, CDR1 is SEHNR and CDR2 FQNEAQ (reference sequence). The sequenced sample consisted of naive CD8+ T cells sorted from blood. V is TRBV7-9 and J is TRBJ2-7; D could derive from TRBD1 or TRBD2 (5 bases each). This clonotype was sampled from a man aged 25 to 40 in good health. CDR3 sequence reads: CASSEGLSYEQYF. The CDR3 DNA reads as TGTGCCAGCAGCGAGGGGCTATCCTACGAGCAGTACTTC. The whole variable domain, remainder taken from reference TRBV7-9 and TRBJ2-7, is DTGVSQNPRHKITKRGQNVTFRCDPISEHNRLYWYRQTLGQGPEFLTYFQNEAQLEKSRLLSDRFSAERPKGSFSTLEIQRTEQGDSAMYLCASSEGLSYEQYFGPGTRLTVT.